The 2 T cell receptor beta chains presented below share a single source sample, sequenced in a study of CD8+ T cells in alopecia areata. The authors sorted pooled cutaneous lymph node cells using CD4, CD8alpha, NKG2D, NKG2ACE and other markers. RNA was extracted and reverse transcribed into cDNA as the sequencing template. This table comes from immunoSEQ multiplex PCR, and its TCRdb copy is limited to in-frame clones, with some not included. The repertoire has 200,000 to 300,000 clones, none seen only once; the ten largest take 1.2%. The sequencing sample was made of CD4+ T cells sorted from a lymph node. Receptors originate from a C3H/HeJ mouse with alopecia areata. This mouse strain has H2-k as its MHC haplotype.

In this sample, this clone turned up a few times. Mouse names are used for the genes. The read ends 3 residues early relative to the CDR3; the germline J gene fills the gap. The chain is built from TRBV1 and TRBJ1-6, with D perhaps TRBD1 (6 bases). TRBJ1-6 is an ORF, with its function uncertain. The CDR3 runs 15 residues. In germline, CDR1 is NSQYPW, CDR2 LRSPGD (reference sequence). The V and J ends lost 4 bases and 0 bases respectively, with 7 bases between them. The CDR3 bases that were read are TGCACCTGCAGTGGCAGGGGTTCCTATAATTCGCCC. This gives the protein CTCSGRGSYNSP. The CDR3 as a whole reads CTCSGRGSYNSPLYF.

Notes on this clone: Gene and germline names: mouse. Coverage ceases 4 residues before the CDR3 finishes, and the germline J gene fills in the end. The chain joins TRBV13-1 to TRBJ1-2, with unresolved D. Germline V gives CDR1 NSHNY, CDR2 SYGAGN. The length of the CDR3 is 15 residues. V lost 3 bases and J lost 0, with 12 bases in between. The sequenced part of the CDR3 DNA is TGTGCCAGCAGTGCCTCGACAAACGCAAACTCC. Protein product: CASSASTNANS. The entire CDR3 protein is CASSASTNANSDYTF.